Listed here are 24 T cell receptor beta chains from one sample, sequenced in a study of blood T cells in healthy people across ages (dated by TCRdb to about 2015). The library was obtained by 5' RACE. TCRdb records Illumina HiSeq 2500 as the sequencer. A second 7 to 11 cycle PCR used a sample-barcoded 5' primer and a J-beta primer mix. TCRdb passed the public sequencing reads through fastp at Q25 and MiXCR, retaining productive beta sequences. Under each unique CDR3 protein, matching rows form one entry showing the most common genes and DNA. The sample table holds about 930,000 distinct CDR3 sequences, of which almost 30% were seen once. The ten largest clones represent 9.5% to 13% of the sample. A further study also used this sample, focusing on T cells of mothers and their children.

What was sequenced was blood. The receptors shown here come from a woman aged 40 to 50 in good health.

This clonotype was counted many times. The chain's CDR3 is CASSYREGTGLYGYTF. The CDR3 region has the DNA TGTGCCAGCAGTTACCGGGAGGGGACAGGGTTATATGGCTACACCTTC. This chain uses TRBV6-5 with TRBJ1-2; 9 nucleotides match TRBD1. V lost 2 bases and J lost 5; bases outside the gene matches: 9. Germline values: CDR1 MNHEY, CDR2 SVGAGI. The CDR3 has 16 residues.

This clonotype showed up just a few times. V gene TRBV10-3 combines with J gene TRBJ2-1, with TRBD2 matching 10 bases. Germline CDR1 ENHRY, CDR2 SYGVKD. The CDR3 spans 18 residues. V shed 1 base, J shed 0 bases, and the junction held 6 bases outside the gene matches. CDR3 sequence: CAISELERGGISYNEQFF. CDR3 nucleotides: TGTGCCATCAGTGAGTTGGAGCGGGGGGGAATCTCCTACAATGAGCAGTTCTTC.

The chain joins TRBV7-2 to TRBJ2-3; 9 bases align to TRBD2. V trimming: 1 base; J trimming: 3 bases; junction bases outside the gene matches: 5. There are 16 residues in the CDR3. Per the germline V gene, CDR1 is SGHTA and CDR2 is FQGNSA. CDR3 loop: CASSLGRGGATDTQYF. CDR3 bases: TGTGCCAGCAGCTTAGGTCGCGGGGGGGCGACAGATACGCAGTATTTT. Full variable domain (outside the CDR3, taken from reference TRBV7-2 and TRBJ2-3): GAGVSQSPSNKVTEKGKDVELRCDPISGHTALYWYRQSLGQGLEFLIYFQGNSAPDKSGLPSDRFSAERTGGSVSTLTIQRTQQEDSAVYLCASSLGRGGATDTQYFGPGTRLTVL.

There are many counts of this clonotype. This CDR3 reads CASSLVQEIWGYTF. CDR3 DNA sequence: TGTGCCAGCAGCTTGGTGCAGGAGATTTGGGGCTACACCTTC. V usage is TRBV5-6 and J usage is TRBJ1-2; no reliable D call. The germline V and J ends were trimmed by 0 bases and 8 bases, with 14 bases remaining between them. CDR1 is SGHDT, CDR2 YYEEEE, per germline. The CDR3 has 14 amino acids. Full variable domain (missing parts from reference TRBV5-6 and TRBJ1-2): DAGVTQSPTHLIKTRGQQVTLRCSPKSGHDTVSWYQQALGQGPQFIFQYYEEEERQRGNFPDRFSGHQFPNYSSELNVNALLLGDSALYLCASSLVQEIWGYTFGSGTRLTVV.

At least ten counts were recorded for this clonotype. V is TRBV6-5 and J is TRBJ2-1, with a tentative D call TRBD2 (6 bases). Trimming removed 5 bases from V and 3 bases from J, with 11 bases in between. The CDR3 runs 14 residues. Germline V gene data show CDR1 as MNHEY and CDR2 as SVGAGI. CDR3 residues: CASSTGLNYNEQFF. DNA for the CDR3: TGTGCCAGCAGTACGGGACTGAACTACAATGAGCAGTTCTTC.

V usage is TRBV12-5 and J usage is TRBJ1-1; 7 bases are a match to TRBD1. The length of the CDR3 is 20 residues. Germline CDR1 LGHNT, CDR2 FRNRAP. Unmatched junction bases numbered 19, after V lost 2 bases and J lost 1 base. CDR3 region: CASGLLTGRGLSFSNTEAFF. CDR3 DNA: TGTGCTAGTGGTTTGCTCACGGGAAGGGGGCTAAGTTTTTCGAACACTGAAGCTTTCTTT.

V and J are TRBV11-1 and TRBJ2-1; D gene unclear. The V gene's germline CDR1 is SGHAT and CDR2 FQDESV (reference sequence). The V gene lost 4 bases and the J gene lost 8 bases, with 6 bases spanning the gap. The CDR3 runs 11 residues. CDR3 region: CASSSPDEQFF. The CDR3 DNA reads as TGTGCCAGCAGCTCGCCGGATGAGCAGTTCTTC.

This clonotype was seen only once. J is TRBJ2-7 and V is TRBV4-1, with D unresolved. V was pared by 3 bases and J by 1 base, with 10 bases between. This CDR3 region has 14 residues. Germline CDR1 is MGHRA and CDR2 is YSYEKL. The CDR3 bases are TGCGCCAGCAGCCATCATCCGGATTCCTACGAGCAGTACTTC. Protein: CASSHHPDSYEQYF.

This clonotype came up a few times. A much more abundant neighbour one base away suggests this may be a read error. The V gene is TRBV3-1, the J gene TRBJ2-5; TRBD1 aligns across 7 bases. The closer fit of TRBJ2-7 to the DNA end suggests the J call may be wrong. The CDR3 extends over 13 amino acids. The V gene's germline CDR1 is LGHDT and CDR2 YNNKEL (reference sequence). The CDR3 loop is CASSLPGTDEQYF. CDR3 coding DNA: TGTGCCAGCAGTCTTCCCGGGACAGACGAGCAGTACTTC.

Many counts were recorded for this clonotype. The chain is built from TRBV7-2 and TRBJ2-5, with 8 bases identical to TRBD1. Per germline, CDR1 SGHTA and CDR2 FQGNSA. This CDR3 comprises 13 residues. Trimming took 5 bases from V and 4 from J; bases not matched to a gene: 3. Written as DNA, the CDR3 is TGTGCCAGCAGCCCTGACAGGGGAGAGACCCAGTACTTC. Protein sequence: CASSPDRGETQYF.

This clonotype was observed many times. The V gene is TRBV20-1, the J gene TRBJ2-1; 8 bases map to TRBD1. The CDR3 extends over 15 amino acids. The J segment lost 8 bases and the V segment lost 2 bases, leaving 11 bases of the junction unmatched. Per the germline V gene, CDR1 is DFQATT and CDR2 is SNEGSKA (reference sequence). The CDR3 spells CSARHRDRTLDEQFF. In nucleotides, the CDR3 is TGCAGTGCTAGACACCGGGACAGGACTTTGGATGAGCAGTTCTTC.

The chain links TRBV20-1 to TRBJ1-2; D remains unclear. V was shortened by 0 bases and J by 4 bases, with 9 bases between the two germline ends. Germline values: CDR1 DFQATT, CDR2 SNEGSKA (reference sequence). The CDR3 spans 13 residues. The CDR3 loop reads CSARDRGFYGYTF. The CDR3 nucleotides are TGCAGTGCTAGAGATCGGGGTTTCTATGGCTACACCTTC.

For this clonotype: At one boundary the junction diverges from the germline segment, which might be a read error. V is TRBV7-2 and J is TRBJ1-4; TRBD1 is a possible D gene (6 bases). CDR1 is SGHTA and CDR2 is FQGNSA in the germline V gene. This CDR3 has 15 residues. This chain's CDR3 is CASSLVRGANEQLFF. The CDR3 bases are TGTGCCAGCAGCTTAGTCAGGGGTGCTAATGAACAACTGTTTTTT. The whole variable domain, remainder taken from reference TRBV7-2 and TRBJ1-4, is GAGVSQSPSNKVTEKGKDVELRCDPISGHTALYWYRQSLGQGLEFLIYFQGNSAPDKSGLPSDRFSAERTGGSVSTLTIQRTQQEDSAVYLCASSLVRGANEQLFFGSGTQLSVL.

V is TRBV9 and J is TRBJ1-3; D possibly corresponds to TRBD1 (5 bases). From germline, CDR1 is SGDLS and CDR2 YYNGEE. V lost 0 bases and J 0 bases, leaving 7 bases between the germline ends. The CDR3 loop spans 15 amino acids. The CDR3 region has the DNA TGTGCCAGCAGCGTAGAACAGGACTCTGGAAACACCATATATTTT. Its protein product is CASSVEQDSGNTIYF.

V gene TRBV7-8 combines with J gene TRBJ2-3; D ambiguous. CDR1 is SGHVS and CDR2 is FQNEAQ in the germline V gene. The CDR3 has 13 residues. The V gene lost 1 base and the J gene lost 10 bases, with 12 bases spanning the gap. CDR3 loop: CASSLDRAAPQYF. In nucleotides, the CDR3 is TGTGCCAGCAGCTTAGATAGGGCGGCCCCGCAGTATTTT. Based on the CDR3 plus reference TRBV7-8 and TRBJ2-3, the full variable domain is GAGVSQSPRYKVAKRGQDVALRCDPISGHVSLFWYQQALGQGPEFLTYFQNEAQLDKSGLPSDRFFAERPEGSVSTLKIQRTQQEDSAVYLCASSLDRAAPQYFGPGTRLTVL.

Many counts were recorded for this clonotype. CDR3 DNA sequence: TGCAGTGCTATCGCGGGCCAAGGGGGCACTGAAGCTTTCTTT. Its translation is CSAIAGQGGTEAFF. This sequence joins TRBV20-1 and TRBJ1-1; a possible D gene is TRBD1 (6 bases). This CDR3 spans 14 amino acids. V was clipped by 4 bases and J by 4 bases, with 16 bases between them. CDR1 DFQATT and CDR2 SNEGSKA come from the germline V gene (reference sequence).

This clonotype was observed a handful of times. V gene TRBV2 combines with J gene TRBJ2-1, with TRBD2 as a possible D gene (5 bases). Germline CDR1 reads SNHLY; CDR2 reads FYNNEI. Trimming removed 6 bases from V and 4 bases from J, with 13 bases in between. The CDR3 is 14 amino acids. CDR3 sequence reads: CASSEGAPYNEQFF. In DNA, the CDR3 is TGTGCCAGCAGCGAGGGAGCCCCGTACAATGAGCAGTTCTTC.

This chain's CDR3 is CATSRDFRGAIYGYTF. The CDR3 coding sequence is TGTGCCACCAGCAGAGATTTTCGGGGGGCGATCTATGGCTACACCTTC. J is TRBJ1-2 and V is TRBV15; tentative D call: TRBD1 (6 bases). The CDR3 length is 16 residues. Trimming took 0 bases from V and 4 from J, leaving 15 bases between them. Germline lookup yields CDR1 LNHNV and CDR2 YYDKDF (reference sequence).

The V gene is TRBV30, the J gene TRBJ1-2; no definite D call. V was clipped by 3 bases and J by 0 bases, with 8 bases between them. The CDR3 is made up of 13 amino acids. CDR1 is GTSNPN and CDR2 is SVGIG in the germline V gene (reference sequence). Written as DNA, the CDR3 is TGTGCCTGGAGGAGGTCCGCTAACTATGGCTACACCTTC. Translated, it gives CAWRRSANYGYTF.

The genes are TRBV24-1 and TRBJ2-1; the match to TRBD2 covers 7 bases. In germline, CDR1 is KGHDR, CDR2 SFDVKD. The CDR3 is 20 amino acids. With V trimmed by 3 bases and J by 2 bases, 18 bases remained unmatched. DNA of the CDR3: TGTGCCACCAGTGATAGAACCGGGATAGGGCCACTAGCGACCTACAATGAGCAGTTCTTC. This encodes CATSDRTGIGPLATYNEQFF.

The chain joins TRBV12-3 or TRBV12-4 to TRBJ1-4; D gene uncertain. The V end was cut by 5 bases, the J end by 8 bases, with 15 bases between. The CDR3 sequence is 14 residues long. The chain's CDR3 is CASSDVTHGEKLFF. The CDR3 region has the DNA TGTGCCAGCAGTGACGTAACACATGGAGAAAAACTGTTTTTT.

V usage is TRBV7-2 and J usage is TRBJ2-5; 10 nucleotides line up with TRBD1. The CDR3 runs to 16 residues. V lost 2 bases to trimming and J lost 4 bases; unmatched junction nucleotides: 7. Germline loops: CDR1 SGHTA, CDR2 FQGNSA. CDR3 coding DNA: TGTGCCAGCAGCTTACCGGGACAGGGGATCCGAGAGACCCAGTACTTC. Protein product: CASSLPGQGIRETQYF. The full variable domain, its missing parts supplied by reference TRBV7-2 and TRBJ2-5, is GAGVSQSPSNKVTEKGKDVELRCDPISGHTALYWYRQSLGQGLEFLIYFQGNSAPDKSGLPSDRFSAERTGGSVSTLTIQRTQQEDSAVYLCASSLPGQGIRETQYFGPGTRLLVL.

This clonotype was detected ten times or more. This chain links TRBV7-9 with TRBJ2-7, with 11 nucleotides matching TRBD1. The CDR3 runs 15 residues. Germline V lookup: CDR1 SEHNR, CDR2 FQNEAQ (reference sequence). Trimming at V came to 0 bases and at J to 4 bases, leaving 2 bases not matched to a gene. The CDR3 sequence: CASSLADRGQYEQYF. In nucleotides, the CDR3 is TGTGCCAGCAGCTTAGCGGACAGGGGGCAGTACGAGCAGTACTTC.

This clonotype was observed many times. The chain has TRBV9 and TRBJ2-5; TRBD2 matches at 7 bases. This CDR3 contains 16 residues. Germline V gives CDR1 SGDLS, CDR2 YYNGEE. With V trimmed by 0 bases and J by 1 base, 6 bases remained unmatched. The CDR3 is CASSVGGSGVQETQYF. The CDR3 bases are TGTGCCAGCAGCGTAGGAGGGAGCGGGGTCCAAGAGACCCAGTACTTC. The whole variable domain, remainder taken from reference TRBV9 and TRBJ2-5, is DSGVTQTPKHLITATGQRVTLRCSPRSGDLSVYWYQQSLDQGLQFLIQYYNGEERAKGNILERFSAQQFPDLHSELNLSSLELGDSALYFCASSVGGSGVQETQYFGPGTRLLVL.